One sample yielded the 28 T cell receptor beta chains listed below, sequenced in a study of T cell changes during pregnancy in multiple sclerosis. Repertoires were generated with immunoSEQ multiplex PCR, while TCRdb's copy carries only in-frame clones and drops some. This table holds roughly 110,000 clones, roughly nine tenths found once. Sequences were derived from peripheral blood, sampled before pregnancy. These receptors were collected from a female donor with multiple sclerosis, enrolled in a pregnancy study.

The chain combines TRBV19 with TRBJ2-1, with a tentative D call TRBD2 (8 bases). V was trimmed by 1 base and J by 7 bases, leaving 14 bases between them. The CDR3 consists of 15 residues. Germline V gene data show CDR1 as LNHDA and CDR2 as SQIVND (reference sequence). CDR3 sequence reads: CASSIGGGGGNEQFF. As DNA, the CDR3 is TGTGCCAGTAGTATAGGAGGGGGCGGGGGGAATGAGCAGTTCTTC.

The V gene is TRBV7-3, the J gene TRBJ2-5; possible D gene TRBD2, 6 bases. Trimming cost V 3 bases and J 5 bases, with 13 bases left between them. The CDR3 is 14 residues long. Germline lookup yields CDR1 SGHTA and CDR2 FQGTGA. CDR3: CASSLGTPPETQYF. In DNA form, the CDR3 reads TGTGCCAGCAGCTTGGGGACTCCTCCCGAGACCCAGTACTTC.

The rearrangement joins TRBV7-2 to TRBJ2-7; D may be TRBD2 (6 bases). V was shortened by 5 bases and J by 2 bases, with 25 bases between the two germline ends. The CDR3 length is 18 residues. Germline CDR1 reads SGHTA; CDR2 reads FQGNSA. This CDR3 reads CASSRRGWIAEKTYEQYF. The CDR3 DNA reads TGTGCCAGCAGCCGTCGGGGCTGGATAGCGGAGAAAACCTACGAGCAGTACTTC.

This clone was detected only a few times. The rearrangement links TRBV28 to TRBJ1-6; 8 bases map to TRBD1. V lost 6 bases, J lost 8 bases, and 12 bases stayed unmatched. Germline assignment: CDR1 MDHEN and CDR2 SYDVKM. This CDR3 is built from 16 residues. CDR3 protein: CASSLHGQGPYSPLHF. The DNA of the CDR3 is TGTGCCAGCAGCTTACACGGACAGGGCCCATATTCACCCCTCCACTTT. The full variable domain, its missing parts supplied by reference TRBV28 and TRBJ1-6, is DVKVTQSSRYLVKRTGEKVFLECVQDMDHENMFWYRQDPGLGLRLIYFSYDVKMKEKGDIPEGYSVSREKKERFSLILESASTNQTSMYLCASSLHGQGPYSPLHFGNGTRLTVT.

This clone has just a few counts. This CDR3 is CASSQREGVYEQYF. Here the CDR3 DNA reads TGTGCCAGCAGCCAACGGGAGGGTGTGTACGAGCAGTACTTC. The rearrangement links TRBV7-8 to TRBJ2-7, with 8 bases fitting TRBD2. The germline V gene encodes CDR1 SGHVS and CDR2 FQNEAQ. V shed 5 bases, J shed 4 bases, and the junction held 7 bases outside the gene matches. The CDR3 has 14 amino acids.

The genes are TRBV7-3 and TRBJ2-1; 10 positions agree with TRBD2. V shed 5 bases, J shed 4 bases, and the junction held 5 bases outside the gene matches. This CDR3 has 15 residues. Germline CDR1 SGHTA, CDR2 FQGTGA. The CDR3 is CASSASSGGYNEQFF. The DNA for the CDR3 is TGTGCCAGCAGCGCCTCTAGCGGGGGTTACAATGAGCAGTTCTTC.

The chain is built from TRBV19 and TRBJ2-2; TRBD2 aligns across 10 bases. This CDR3 has 16 residues. Germline V CDR1 and CDR2: LNHDA, SQIVND (reference sequence). The V and J ends lost 3 bases and 8 bases, in that order; junction bases with no gene match: 9. CDR3 protein: CASSIPSGRSGGELFF. CDR3 in DNA: TGTGCCAGTAGTATCCCTAGCGGGAGATCGGGTGGGGAGCTGTTTTTT.

This chain uses TRBV6-4 with TRBJ2-6, with D possibly TRBD1 on 6 matching bases. Trimming removed 6 bases from V and 4 bases from J, with 16 bases in between. The CDR3 contains 16 residues. Per the germline V gene, CDR1 is MRHNA and CDR2 is SNTAGT. The CDR3 protein is CASSPSGGSGANVLTF. DNA for the CDR3: TGTGCCAGCAGCCCTAGTGGGGGCTCGGGGGCCAACGTCCTGACTTTC.

V is TRBV23-1 and J is TRBJ1-2; D gene uncertain. TRBV23-1 is recorded as an ORF, its role being uncertain. V was shortened by 4 bases and J by 5 bases, with 14 bases between the two germline ends. The CDR3 spans 14 residues. CDR3: CASSPEQLPYGYTF. The CDR3 region has the DNA TGCGCCAGCAGTCCGGAACAGCTTCCATATGGCTACACCTTC.

The gene calls are TRBV6-1 and TRBJ2-7; D ambiguous. Trimming took off 8 bases at V and 10 bases at J, with 18 bases between the two ends. There are 12 residues in the CDR3. Germline V gene lookup returns CDR1 MNHNS and CDR2 SASEGT. CDR3 DNA: TGTGCCAGCCGGAGCACACCTTTGTTTCAGTACTTC. Its translation is CASRSTPLFQYF.

This chain uses TRBV5-1 with TRBJ1-2, with 7 nucleotides matching TRBD1. The V gene's germline CDR1 is SGHRS and CDR2 YFSETQ. V dropped 3 bases and J dropped 0; count of bases not matched to a gene: 2. This CDR3 comprises 14 residues. Here the CDR3 DNA reads TGCGCCAGCAGCTCGGGACAGTCTAACTATGGCTACACCTTC. This encodes CASSSGQSNYGYTF.

The CDR3 protein is CASSEAGGHTGELFF. The CDR3 region has the DNA TGTGCCAGCAGTGAAGCGGGGGGGCACACCGGGGAGCTGTTTTTT. The chain is built from TRBV6-1 and TRBJ2-2; possibly TRBD2 for D (7 bases). This CDR3 region has 15 residues. Germline CDR1 reads MNHNS; CDR2 reads SASEGT. Trimming left V 0 bases short and J 3 bases short, with 8 bases between.

The chain uses TRBV21-1 and TRBJ2-1; TRBD2 reflects the table's D call only, with no check against the DNA. TRBV21-1 is a recognized pseudogene. The CDR3 is 14 residues long. The CDR3 spells CASSKGLYHNEQFF. CDR3 in DNA: TGTGCCAGCAGCAAAGGACTGTACCACAATGAGCAGTTCTTC.

V usage is TRBV7-2 and J usage is TRBJ1-4, with no clear D. Germline V CDR1 and CDR2: SGHTA, FQGNSA. CDR3 size: 13 residues. The germline V and J ends were trimmed by 1 base and 7 bases, with 7 bases remaining between them. The CDR3, as DNA: TGTGCCAGCAGCTTAGTCGCCGGTGAAAAACTGTTTTTT. It is translated as CASSLVAGEKLFF.

This chain connects TRBV9 to TRBJ2-3, with D maybe TRBD2 (5 bases). Germline loops: CDR1 SGDLS, CDR2 YYNGEE. The CDR3 has 15 amino acids. Trimming removed 3 bases at V and 0 bases at J, with 11 bases between. In DNA, the CDR3 is TGTGCCAGCAGCGGGACGGGAAGAAGCACAGATACGCAGTATTTT. Residues: CASSGTGRSTDTQYF.

This clone was recorded only once. This rearrangement joins TRBV6-5 to TRBJ1-5; D gene unclear. The V gene lost 8 bases and the J gene lost 9 bases, with 5 bases spanning the gap. CDR3 length: 9 residues. Per germline, CDR1 MNHEY and CDR2 SVGAGI. The CDR3 loop is CASHLPQHF. The CDR3 coding sequence is TGTGCCAGCCATTTGCCCCAGCATTTT.

This clone was seen more than once but under ten times. J is TRBJ1-6 and V is TRBV6-5; 9 bases align to TRBD1. Looked up from germline, CDR1 is MNHEY and CDR2 is SVGAGI. The CDR3 runs 14 residues. After removal of 6 bases from V and 8 bases from J, the junction contained 5 bases not matched to a gene. This CDR3 reads CASRRRTGDSPLHF. The CDR3 DNA reads TGTGCCAGCAGAAGGCGGACAGGGGATTCACCCCTCCACTTT.

This clone was detected once. The chain employs TRBV29-1 and TRBJ2-3; 15 bases agree with TRBD2. The ends lost 3 bases at V and 6 bases at J; junction bases unmatched: 1. CDR1 and CDR2 (germline): SQVTM, ANQGSEA. The CDR3 runs 14 residues. The CDR3, as DNA: TGCAGCGTTGAGGGACTAGCGGGAGGTGATACGCAGTATTTT. The encoded protein is CSVEGLAGGDTQYF.

The chain uses TRBV7-9 and TRBJ1-6; D unresolved. CDR1 and CDR2 from the germline V gene are SEHNR and FQNEAQ (reference sequence). The CDR3 is made up of 17 amino acids. The V and J ends lost 1 base and 7 bases respectively, with 17 bases between them. Written as DNA, the CDR3 is TGTGCCAGCAGCTTAGTGGGGTCGGGGTTTAGAAATTCACCCCTCCACTTT. This gives the protein CASSLVGSGFRNSPLHF.

Written as DNA, the CDR3 is TGCGCCAGCAGCTTGATGCCAGGGGAGGGGGAGCTGTTTTTT. Amino acid sequence: CASSLMPGEGELFF. The gene calls are TRBV5-1 and TRBJ2-2, with D maybe TRBD1 (6 bases). V was trimmed by 1 base and J by 8 bases, leaving 12 bases between them. The CDR3 is made up of 14 amino acids. CDR1 and CDR2 from the germline V gene are SGHRS and YFSETQ.

This chain uses TRBV30 with TRBJ1-1; D perhaps matches TRBD1 (6 bases). Germline V gives CDR1 GTSNPN, CDR2 SVGIG (reference sequence). The length of the CDR3 is 13 residues. The germline V and J ends were trimmed by 5 bases and 1 base, with 11 bases remaining between them. The CDR3 sequence is CAWCVQGNTEAFF. CDR3 in DNA: TGTGCCTGGTGCGTACAGGGGAACACTGAAGCTTTCTTT.

The chain links TRBV19 to TRBJ1-2; 8 nucleotides agree with TRBD1. Losses at the gene ends were 0 bases for V and 8 bases for J; bases not matched to a gene: 11. Germline loops: CDR1 LNHDA, CDR2 SQIVND (reference sequence). CDR3 length: 16 residues. In DNA, the CDR3 is TGTGCCAGTAGTATAGAGGCGGGACAGGTGAGGTCCGGCTACACCTTC. Protein: CASSIEAGQVRSGYTF.

CDR3 sequence: CASSPTDRGLGNTEAFF. CDR3 nucleotide sequence: TGTGCCAGCAGTCCTACGGACAGGGGGCTGGGGAACACTGAAGCTTTCTTT. This chain uses TRBV11-3 with TRBJ1-1; TRBD1 agrees at 11 bases. The V segment lost 6 bases and the J segment 1 base; nucleotides outside the gene matches: 10. The length of the CDR3 is 17 residues. Germline V lookup: CDR1 SGHNT, CDR2 YENEEA.

The J gene is TRBJ2-7, the V gene TRBV6-6; 9 bases agree with TRBD1. CDR3 length equals 15 residues. The ends lost 4 bases at V and 5 bases at J; junction bases unmatched: 9. Germline V CDR1 and CDR2: MNHNY, SVGAGI (reference sequence). CDR3 DNA sequence: TGTGCCAGCAGTTCCCGGGACAGGGAACTGGACGAGCAGTACTTC. Translation: CASSSRDRELDEQYF.

A single count supports this clone. This chain joins TRBV5-1 and TRBJ1-2; the D gene is possibly TRBD1 (5 bases). This CDR3 is 17 amino acids long. The V gene's germline CDR1 is SGHRS and CDR2 YFSETQ. The ends were cut back, 4 bases at V and 4 bases at J, with 23 bases in the middle. The CDR3 DNA reads as TGCGCCAGCAGCCCGAACGACCACAGGTCCGAGACCTATGGCTACACCTTC. Protein product: CASSPNDHRSETYGYTF.

The chain joins TRBV21-1 to TRBJ2-7; the table assigns TRBD1, which was not confirmed against the DNA. TRBV21-1 is noted as a pseudogene. The CDR3 consists of 15 residues. CDR3 sequence: CASSKEGGEDYEQYF. The CDR3, as DNA: TGTGCCAGCAGCAAAGAAGGGGGTGAGGATTACGAGCAGTACTTC.

The chain joins TRBV5-4 to TRBJ2-2; TRBD1 is a possible D gene (6 bases). The CDR3 contains 15 residues. In germline, CDR1 is SGHNT, CDR2 YYREEE (reference sequence). V gave up 4 bases and J gave up 6 bases, with 16 bases separating them. CDR3 sequence (DNA): TGTGCCAGCAGCCCCAGGGGTGAAGCGGCCGGGGAGCTGTTTTTT. Protein: CASSPRGEAAGELFF.

The chain recombines TRBV25-1 with TRBJ2-1, with D tentatively TRBD1 (6 bases). V lost 7 bases, J lost 2 bases, and 9 bases lay in between. The CDR3 is 13 amino acids. CDR1 is MGHDK, CDR2 SYGVNS, per germline. DNA of the CDR3: TGTGCCAGCACAGGGACAACCTACAATGAGCAGTTCTTC. Encoded protein: CASTGTTYNEQFF.